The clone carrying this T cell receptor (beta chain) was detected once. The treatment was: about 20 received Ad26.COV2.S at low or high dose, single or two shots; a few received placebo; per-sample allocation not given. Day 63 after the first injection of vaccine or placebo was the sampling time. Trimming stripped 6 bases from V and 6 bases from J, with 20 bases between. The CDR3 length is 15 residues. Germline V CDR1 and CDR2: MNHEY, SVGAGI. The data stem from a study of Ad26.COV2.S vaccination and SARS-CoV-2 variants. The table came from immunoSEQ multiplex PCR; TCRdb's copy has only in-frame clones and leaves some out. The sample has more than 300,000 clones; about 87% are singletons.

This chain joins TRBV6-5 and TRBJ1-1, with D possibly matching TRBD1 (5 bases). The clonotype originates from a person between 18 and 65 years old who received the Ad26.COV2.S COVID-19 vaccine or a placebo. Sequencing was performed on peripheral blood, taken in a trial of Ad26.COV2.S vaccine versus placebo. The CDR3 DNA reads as TGTGCCAGCAGCCCATCGGGACTCTATGGCGCTGAAGCTTTCTTT. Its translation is CASSPSGLYGAEAFF.